The clone carrying this TCR beta chain is judged large. Antigen specificity is unknown. The germline V and J ends were trimmed by 1 base and 4 bases, with 7 bases remaining between them. This CDR3 is built from 13 residues. Germline CDR1 LGHDT, CDR2 YNNKEL (reference sequence). TCRdb ran MiXCR on the 5' RACE reads and lists one entry per CDR3 protein. The data hold about 970 distinct CDR3 sequences, with about 15% observed a single time. The entry originates in a study of spatial heterogeneity in lung cancer. Time point defined: sample taken at primary tumor resection. Study outcomes and limitations: For expanded intratumoral alpha and beta TCRs, counts tracked tumor mutation counts.

V gene TRBV3-1 combines with J gene TRBJ1-2, with D uncertain. The sequences come from lung tumor tissue, collected at surgery. The sequence came from a female donor with early-stage non-small cell lung cancer. CDR3 in amino acids: CASSQAQTYGYTF. The CDR3 coding sequence is TGTGCCAGCAGCCAAGCGCAGACCTATGGCTACACCTTC.